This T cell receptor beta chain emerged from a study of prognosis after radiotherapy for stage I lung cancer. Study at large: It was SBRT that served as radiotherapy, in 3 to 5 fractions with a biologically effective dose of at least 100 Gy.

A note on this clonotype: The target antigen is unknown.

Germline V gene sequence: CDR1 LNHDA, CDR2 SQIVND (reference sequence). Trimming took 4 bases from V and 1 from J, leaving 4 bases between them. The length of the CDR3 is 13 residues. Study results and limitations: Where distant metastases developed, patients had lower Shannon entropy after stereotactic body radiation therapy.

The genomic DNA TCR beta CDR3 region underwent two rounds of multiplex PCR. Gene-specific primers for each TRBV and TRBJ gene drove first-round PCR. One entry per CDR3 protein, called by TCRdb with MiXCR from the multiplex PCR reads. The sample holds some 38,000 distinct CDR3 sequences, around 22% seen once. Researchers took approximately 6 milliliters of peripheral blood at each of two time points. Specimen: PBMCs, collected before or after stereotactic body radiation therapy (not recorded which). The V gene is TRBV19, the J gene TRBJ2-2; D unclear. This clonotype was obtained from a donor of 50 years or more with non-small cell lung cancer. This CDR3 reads CASSTQNTGELFF. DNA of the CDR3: TGTGCCAGTAGTACCCAGAACACCGGGGAGCTGTTTTTT.